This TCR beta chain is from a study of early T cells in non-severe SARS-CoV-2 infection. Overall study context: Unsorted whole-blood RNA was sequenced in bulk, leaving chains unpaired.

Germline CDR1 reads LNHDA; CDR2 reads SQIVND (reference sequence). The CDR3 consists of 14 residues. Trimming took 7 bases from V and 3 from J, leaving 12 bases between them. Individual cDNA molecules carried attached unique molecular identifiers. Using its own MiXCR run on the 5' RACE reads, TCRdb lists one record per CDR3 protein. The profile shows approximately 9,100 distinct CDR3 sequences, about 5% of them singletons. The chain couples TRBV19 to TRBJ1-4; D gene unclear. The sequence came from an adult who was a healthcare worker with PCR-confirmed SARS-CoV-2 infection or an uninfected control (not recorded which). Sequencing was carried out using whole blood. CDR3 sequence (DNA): TGTGCCAGTACCCTCGCGGGCGCTAATGAAAAACTGTTTTTT. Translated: CASTLAGANEKLFF.